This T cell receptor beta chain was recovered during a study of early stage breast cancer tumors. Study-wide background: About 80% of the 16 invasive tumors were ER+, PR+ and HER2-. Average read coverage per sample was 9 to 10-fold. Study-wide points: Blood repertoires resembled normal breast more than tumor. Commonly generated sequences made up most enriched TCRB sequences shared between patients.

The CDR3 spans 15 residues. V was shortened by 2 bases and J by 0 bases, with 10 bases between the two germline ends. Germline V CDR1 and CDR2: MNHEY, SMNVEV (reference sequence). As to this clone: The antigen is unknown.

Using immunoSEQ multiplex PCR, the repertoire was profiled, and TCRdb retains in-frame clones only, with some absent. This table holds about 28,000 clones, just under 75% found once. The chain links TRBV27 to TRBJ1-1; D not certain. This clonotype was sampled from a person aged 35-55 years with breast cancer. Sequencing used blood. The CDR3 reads CASSLKAQMNTEAFF. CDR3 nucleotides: TGTGCCAGCAGTTTAAAGGCTCAGATGAACACTGAAGCTTTCTTT.